The entry below describes one TCR beta chain. Its recognized antigen is unknown. Base qualities are not provided; no much larger clone lies one nucleotide away. The time point label here, explained by the study, means: baseline before first vaccination. Vaccinee samples came from UK trials COV001 and COV002, including a single-blind randomized controlled phase 2/3 trial of AZD1222 (ChAdOx1 nCoV-19) in healthy adults. For TCRbeta chain sequencing, PBMC samples from trial participants were taken at day 0 and at day 28 after the second dose. The cysteine opens and the phenylalanine closes a CDR3 of 14 amino acids. Only CDR3 DNA is held: 42 bases, read in frame from base 1. Cut back by 4 bases and 0 bases, the V and J ends lie 10 bases apart. The germline V gene sets CDR1 to SGHRS and CDR2 to YFSETQ. This record comes from a study of T cell responses to AZD1222 COVID-19 vaccine (dated by TCRdb to the early 2020s). The study in broad terms: Because spike-specific TCR depth and breadth did not differ between the two schedules, AZD1222 recipients who got a second dose at roughly 4 weeks were pooled with those who got a second dose at roughly 12 weeks. A total of about 230 trial participants underwent TCR sequencing, of whom 207 received two doses of AZD1222 and about 26 received two doses of the MenACWY control vaccine. Trial participants were enrolled into age subgroups of 18-55, 56-69 and 70-plus years, which contained 148, 28 and 57 TCR-sequenced participants, respectively.

Overall results and qualifications from the work: No day 14 peak-response samples were available, so repertoires were characterized only after the peak T cell response. Reportedly, close to half of the unique spike-specific TCRs recognized epitopes lying outside the regions that are mutated in the B.1.351 and B.1.1.7 variants. The 56-69-year group was small, and its depth increase did not reach significance, likely because of low power. Vaccine-associated CD4 TCRs spanned the whole spike protein, with dominant responses in regions 160-218 and 743-854. After two AZD1222 doses, spike-specific TCR breadth and depth were significantly higher than at day 0 and than in MenACWY recipients. Participants were mostly white British and included more females than males, and it was suggested by the authors that clonal diversity may have been underestimated. Conclusions about previously exposed vaccinees were limited because only a handful of AZD1222 recipients were SARS-CoV-2 seropositive at baseline.

The CDR3 regions of human TCRbeta chains were analyzed by immunosequencing. In the paper's pipeline: TCRs in the repertoires were matched against a reference library of SARS-CoV-2-specific TCRs that had been generated with the MIRA antigen-specificity platform. Breadth meant the fraction of unique TCRs that were SARS-CoV-2-associated, whereas depth meant the fraction of total T cells that were SARS-CoV-2-associated. Using the MIRA data, every spike-specific TCR was mapped to the spike region that the TCR reacted to and assigned to either a CD4 or a CD8 class. Log10-transformed breadth and depth values were compared by one-way ANOVA with Sidak's multiple comparisons tests. TCRdb retrieved this table from immuneACCESS and kept in-frame rearrangements only. Not all clones are present; in checked studies, unresolved V genes account for under half, and no reason is known for the remainder. Clonal size and the V and J genes are those of that table, whereas D and trimming came from the DNA. The sample contains approximately 110,000 clones, 70% to 90% of them found a single time. Jointly, the top ten make up approximately 15% of the sample.

The sequenced sample was peripheral blood, obtained on day 0 of AZD1222 vaccination. The rearrangement joined TRBV5-1 to TRBJ1-2, with the D gene too uncertain to name. The source is an adult in good health. The CDR3: CASSPGQPNYGYTF. The DNA reads as follows: TGCGCCAGCAGCCCCGGGCAGCCTAACTATGGCTACACCTTC.